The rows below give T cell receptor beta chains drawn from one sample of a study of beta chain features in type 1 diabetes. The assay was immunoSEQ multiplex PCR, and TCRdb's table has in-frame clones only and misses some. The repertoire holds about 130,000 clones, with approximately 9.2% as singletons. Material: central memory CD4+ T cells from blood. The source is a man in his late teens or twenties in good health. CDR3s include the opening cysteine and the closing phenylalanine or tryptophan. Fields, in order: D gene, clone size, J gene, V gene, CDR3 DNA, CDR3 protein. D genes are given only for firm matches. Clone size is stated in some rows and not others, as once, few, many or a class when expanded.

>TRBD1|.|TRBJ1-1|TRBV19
TGTGCCAGTAGCCGCAGGCAGGGGGCAAACAAGACTGAAGCTTTCTTT
CASSRRQGANKTEAFF
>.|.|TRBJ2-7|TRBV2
TGTGCCAGCAGCACCTCGACAGCCTACGAGCAGTACTTC
CASSTSTAYEQYF
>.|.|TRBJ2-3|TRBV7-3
TGTGCCAGCAGCCAAGCGGGTAGCACAGATACGCAGTATTTT
CASSQAGSTDTQYF
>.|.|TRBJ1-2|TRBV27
TGTGCCAGCAGTTTACAGGGTGGCTATGGCTACACCTTC
CASSLQGGYGYTF
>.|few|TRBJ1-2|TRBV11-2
TGTGCCAGCAGCTTACTGGGGGGAGCTAACTATGGCTACACCTTC
CASSLLGGANYGYTF
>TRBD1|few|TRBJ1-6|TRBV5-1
TGCGCCAGCAGCTTGCGGGGACAGGGGGATAATTCACCCCTCCACTTT
CASSLRGQGDNSPLHF
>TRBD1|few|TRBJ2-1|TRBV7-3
TGTGCCAGCGGCTCAGGACAGGGGGGCTACAATGAGCAGTTCTTC
CASGSGQGGYNEQFF
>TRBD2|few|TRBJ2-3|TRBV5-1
TGCGCCAGCAGCTGGAGCGGGGGGGCAGATACGCAGTATTTT
CASSWSGGADTQYF
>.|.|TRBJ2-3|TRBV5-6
TGTGCCAGCAGCTTGGCGGGGGCAGATACGCAGTATTTT
CASSLAGADTQYF
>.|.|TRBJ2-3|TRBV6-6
TGTGCCAGCAGTTACTCGAGTGGAAGGGGTACGCAGTATTTT
CASSYSSGRGTQYF
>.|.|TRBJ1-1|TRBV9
TGTGCCAGCAGCCCCCTGACAGTTCCCAGCACTGAAGCTTTCTTT
CASSPLTVPSTEAFF
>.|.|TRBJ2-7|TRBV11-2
TGTGCCAGCAGCTTAGGCAGTCCCGAGCAGTACTTC
CASSLGSPEQYF
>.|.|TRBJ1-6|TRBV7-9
TGTGCCAGCAGCGCAGACAGTTATAATTCACCCCTCCACTTT
CASSADSYNSPLHF
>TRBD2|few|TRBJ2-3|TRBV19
TGTGCCAGTACGGGGCACGCGGGGGGCGCCCTACGCGTACCAGATACGCAGTATTTT
CASTGHAGGALRVPDTQYF
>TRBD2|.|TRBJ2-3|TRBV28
TGTGCCAGCAGTTTATCCAGCGGGGGAGCAGATACGCAGTATTTT
CASSLSSGGADTQYF
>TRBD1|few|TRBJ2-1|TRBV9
TGTGCCAGCAGCGCCGGACAGGGGTACAATGAGCAGTTCTTC
CASSAGQGYNEQFF
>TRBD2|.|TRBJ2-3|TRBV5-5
TGTGCCAGCAGCGCGGCGGGGGGGACCACAGATACGCAGTATTTT
CASSAAGGTTDTQYF
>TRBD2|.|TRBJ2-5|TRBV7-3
TGTGCCAGCAGCTTGCCTAGCGGGGGGGCCGGGGGGACCCAGTACTTC
CASSLPSGGAGGTQYF
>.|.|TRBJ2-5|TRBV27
TGTGCCAGCAGTTTATCGAGGGCGGGGGCTGAGACCCAGTACTTC
CASSLSRAGAETQYF
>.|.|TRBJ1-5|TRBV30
TGTGCCTGGAGTGTCAGGGAGGATCAGCCCCAGCATTTT
CAWSVREDQPQHF
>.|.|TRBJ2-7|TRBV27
TGTGCCAGCAGACGGGGACTGGTCGAGAGCAAGCAGTACTTC
CASRRGLVESKQYF
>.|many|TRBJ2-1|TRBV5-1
TGCGCCAGCAGCTTGGAGGGGCCGGGCGTCAATGAGCAGTTCTTC
CASSLEGPGVNEQFF
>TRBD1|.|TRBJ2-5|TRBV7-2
TGTGCCAGCAGCTTCCCGACCGGGACAGGGGTTCAAGAGACCCAGTACTTC
CASSFPTGTGVQETQYF
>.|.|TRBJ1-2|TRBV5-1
TGCGCCAGCAGCCCGGCAGGGCCCCCTAACTATGGCTACACCTTC
CASSPAGPPNYGYTF
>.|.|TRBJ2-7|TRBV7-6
TGTGCCAGCAGCACCCGAGGGGGTCCGAACGAGCAGTACTTC
CASSTRGGPNEQYF
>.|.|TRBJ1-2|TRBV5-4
TGTGCCAGCAGTATTTCGGGAGGCGCCCTACGGGGCTACACCTTC
CASSISGGALRGYTF
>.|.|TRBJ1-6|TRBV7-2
TGTGCCAGCAACTCCTTGAGCTCCTATAATTCACCCCTCCACTTT
CASNSLSSYNSPLHF
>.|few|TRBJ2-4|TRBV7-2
TGTGCCAGCAGCAACTATTCGGGCATTCAGTACTTC
CASSNYSGIQYF
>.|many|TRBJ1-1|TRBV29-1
TGCAGCGTTGAAGTCGTACAGGGCTCCGAAGCTTTCTTT
CSVEVVQGSEAFF
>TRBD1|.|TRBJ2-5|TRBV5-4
TGTGCCAGCAGCTCCCCTACAGGGGATGGCCAAGAGACCCAGTACTTC
CASSSPTGDGQETQYF
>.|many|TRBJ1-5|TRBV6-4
TGTGCCAGCAGCCGGGAGATCAATCAGCCCCAGCATTTT
CASSREINQPQHF
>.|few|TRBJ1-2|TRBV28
TGTGCCAGCAGTTTAGGTCAGGTCAACTATGGCTACACCTTC
CASSLGQVNYGYTF
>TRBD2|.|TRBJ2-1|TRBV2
TGTGCCACCACGAAGGGCGGGGGGGCCCAAAATGAGCAGTTCTTC
CATTKGGGAQNEQFF
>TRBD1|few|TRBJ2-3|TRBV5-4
TGTGCCAGCAGCTTCCGGGACAGGGTGCCCGATACGCAGTATTTT
CASSFRDRVPDTQYF
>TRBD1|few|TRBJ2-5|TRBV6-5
TGTGCCAGCAGTCTCACAGGGGCTGAGACCCAGTACTTC
CASSLTGAETQYF
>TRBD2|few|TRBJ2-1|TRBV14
TGTGCCAGCAGCCCCCGAGCGGGGGCGGTATACAATGAGCAGTTCTTC
CASSPRAGAVYNEQFF
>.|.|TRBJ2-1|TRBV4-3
TGCGCCAGCAGCCAAGATAAGGGCGGGGGCCGTGAGCAGTTCTTC
CASSQDKGGGREQFF
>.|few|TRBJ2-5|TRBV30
TGTGCCTGGGAACTAGACAACCAAGAGACCCAGTACTTC
CAWELDNQETQYF
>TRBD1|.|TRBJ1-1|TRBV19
TGTGCCAGTAGTATGGGGGACAGGGGGATCGGAACCGGGAACACTGAAGCTTTCTTT
CASSMGDRGIGTGNTEAFF
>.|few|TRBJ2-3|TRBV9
TGTGCCAGCAGCTCCCGACAGGAGGATACGCAGTATTTT
CASSSRQEDTQYF
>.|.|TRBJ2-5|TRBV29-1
TGCAGCGTTGATGGTAGGGGTGGAAACTTC
CSVDGRGGNF
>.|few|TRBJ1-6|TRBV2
TGTGCCAGCAGTGAAGAGACACTCCTTTCTTCACCCCTCCACTTT
CASSEETLLSSPLHF